This is a list of T cell receptor beta chains from one sample in a study of CD8 T cells in Susac syndrome. A single record per CDR3 protein comes from TCRdb applying MiXCR to the immunoSEQ multiplex PCR reads. This sample has about 190,000 distinct CDR3 sequences, with under 95% found just once. The sequenced sample was CD4+ T cells from PBMCs. These receptors originate from a human donor in good health. CDR3s include the opening cysteine and the closing phenylalanine or tryptophan. D genes are given only for firm matches. Not all rows give a size; the values are once, few, many and, for expanded clones, a class.

NA NA TRBJ1-1 TRBV7-2 CASSTWGGSTEAFF TGTGCCAGCAGCACCTGGGGGGGGAGCACTGAAGCTTTCTTT
NA NA TRBJ1-2 TRBV5-6 CASSLGGANYGYTF TGTGCCAGCAGCTTGGGGGGCGCTAACTATGGCTACACCTTC
TRBD1 NA TRBJ2-5 TRBV6-6 CASSQGARETQYF TGTGCCAGCAGTCAGGGGGCGCGGGAGACCCAGTACTTC
NA NA TRBJ1-4 TRBV7-9 CASSFLTTNEKLFF TGTGCCAGCAGCTTCCTTACAACTAATGAAAAACTGTTTTTT
NA once TRBJ2-1 TRBV5-1 CASSSNGLDPYNEQFF TGCGCCAGCAGTTCCAACGGGCTAGATCCCTACAATGAGCAGTTCTTC
NA once TRBJ2-5 TRBV5-1 CASSPGFGGETQYF TGCGCCAGCAGCCCCGGGTTTGGCGGAGAGACCCAGTACTTC
NA NA TRBJ2-1 TRBV7-9 CASSRASLYNEQFF TGTGCCAGCAGCCGCGCTAGCCTCTACAATGAGCAGTTCTTC
NA once TRBJ2-7 TRBV29-1 CSVQKGAYEQYF TGCAGCGTCCAAAAGGGGGCCTACGAGCAGTACTTC
NA NA TRBJ1-4 TRBV9 CASSADRAGNEKLFF TGTGCCAGCAGCGCCGATCGTGCCGGGAATGAAAAACTGTTTTTT
NA NA TRBJ2-7 TRBV7-2 CASSSDGYEQYF TGTGCCAGCAGCTCGGACGGCTACGAGCAGTACTTC